This T cell receptor beta chain comes out of a study of T cell responses to AZD1222 COVID-19 vaccine. Study results and limitations: Vaccine-related CD4 TCRs covered spike, predominating at 160-218 and 743-854.

TCRdb's table, derived via immunoSEQ multiplex PCR, lists solely in-frame clones and lacks some. Found here are 150,000 to 190,000 clones, more than 90% of them singletons; the top ten hold roughly 1.6%. The ends were cut back, 6 bases at V and 6 bases at J, with 17 bases in the middle. The germline gives CDR1 MNHEY, CDR2 SMNVEV (reference sequence). CDR3 length: 14 amino acids. In regard to this clone: What it recognizes is unknown.

The V and J genes are TRBV27 and TRBJ1-2; maybe TRBD1 (5 bases). The sample here was peripheral blood, taken 28 days after the second AZD1222 dose. The sequence came from an adult who received the AZD1222 COVID-19 vaccine. DNA of the CDR3: TGTGCCAGCAGGCCGCATGGGGCGACCCATGGCTACACCTTC. The encoded protein is CASRPHGATHGYTF.